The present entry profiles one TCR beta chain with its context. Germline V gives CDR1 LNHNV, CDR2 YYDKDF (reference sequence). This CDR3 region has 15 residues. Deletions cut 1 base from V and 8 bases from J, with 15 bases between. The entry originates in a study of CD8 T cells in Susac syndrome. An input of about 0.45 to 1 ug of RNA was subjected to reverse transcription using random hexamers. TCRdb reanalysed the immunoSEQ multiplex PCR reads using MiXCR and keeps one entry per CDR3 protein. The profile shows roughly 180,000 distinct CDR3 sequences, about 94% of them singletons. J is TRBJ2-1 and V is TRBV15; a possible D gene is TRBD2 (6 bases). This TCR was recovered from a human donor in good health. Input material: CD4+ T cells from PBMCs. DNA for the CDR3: TGTGCCACCAGCAGAGGACGGGGGAACTCCTATGAGCAGTTCTTC. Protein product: CATSRGRGNSYEQFF.